This TCR beta chain is drawn from a study of T cells in Graves' hyperthyroidism and ophthalmopathy. Study-wide background: Upon initial diagnosis and before any treatment, peripheral blood was collected.

This clonotype was recorded many times. Its antigen is still unknown. The study, taken as a whole, reports: Researchers found most expanded thyroid clonotypes above 0.001 in blood as well.

Each diagnosis was grounded in clinical symptoms, serum thyroxine and TRAb, thyroid ultrasound, and orbital computed tomography. Fresh peripheral blood, 10 ml, yielded the PBMCs. Trimming at V came to 3 bases and at J to 4 bases, leaving 6 bases not matched to a gene. This CDR3 comprises 16 residues. Germline V CDR1 and CDR2: MNHEY, SMNVEV (reference sequence). Using RNA transcripts as the source, TCR beta CDR3 regions were amplified. HTBI primers were used for first-round RT-PCR of the TCR CDR3. Using its own MiXCR run on the multiplex PCR reads, TCRdb lists one record per CDR3 protein. The sample records approximately 420,000 distinct CDR3 sequences, about 16% being singletons.

Sequencing was performed on blood. This clonotype was sampled from a woman aged 25 to 45 with Graves' hyperthyroidism. The chain combines TRBV27 with TRBJ2-2, with 9 bases that match TRBD2. Written as DNA, the CDR3 is TGTGCCAGCAGTTTTTATGGGACTAGCTCCACCGGGGAGCTGTTTTTT. It is translated as CASSFYGTSSTGELFF.